Listed here are 22 T cell receptor beta chains from one sample, sequenced in a study of blood T cell repertoires in COVID-19. Assay: immunoSEQ multiplex PCR; the TCRdb copy retains only in-frame clones and omits some. Of 150,000 to 200,000 clones listed, roughly 73% were seen once; the top ten hold roughly 2.8%. Material for sequencing was peripheral blood. These receptors originate from a man aged 70 or older with acute or convalescent COVID-19.

V and J are TRBV5-6 and TRBJ1-5; TRBD1 matches 9 bases. Germline assignment: CDR1 SGHDT and CDR2 YYEEEE. The V and J ends lost 1 base and 11 bases, in that order; junction bases with no gene match: 13. CDR3 size: 16 residues. CDR3 nucleotides: TGTGCCAGCAGCTTGTTCTTTGGGACAGGGCCCTTGTCCCAGCATTTT. Protein: CASSLFFGTGPLSQHF.

The chain has TRBV20-1 and TRBJ2-1, with no clear D. This CDR3 has 12 amino acids. Per the germline V gene, CDR1 is DFQATT and CDR2 is SNEGSKA (reference sequence). V lost 3 bases to trimming and J lost 6 bases, with 9 bases between them. The CDR3 coding sequence is TGCAGTGCTAGTGGGCAGGCCAATGAGCAGTTCTTC. Its translation is CSASGQANEQFF.

This clone was seen a single time. V gene TRBV6-4 combines with J gene TRBJ2-3; 8 bases line up with TRBD1. This CDR3 has 16 amino acids. Looked up from germline, CDR1 is MRHNA and CDR2 is SNTAGT. V was clipped by 5 bases and J by 3 bases; unmatched bases: 10. The CDR3 is CASSQRTGKGTDTQYF. The CDR3 nucleotides are TGTGCCAGCAGTCAACGGACAGGGAAGGGTACAGATACGCAGTATTTT.

This clone occurred once. The genes are TRBV5-6 and TRBJ2-3; the match to TRBD2 covers 8 bases. Germline V gives CDR1 SGHDT, CDR2 YYEEEE. Trimming took 4 bases from V and 6 from J; bases not matched to a gene: 7. This CDR3 spans 14 amino acids. This chain's CDR3 is CASSEIAGPDTQYF. Written as DNA, the CDR3 is TGTGCCAGCAGCGAGATAGCGGGGCCGGATACGCAGTATTTT.

Worth noting for this clone: Other DNA sequences in the same sample also yield this CDR3. The chain has TRBV5-1 and TRBJ1-1, with 7 bases lining up with TRBD1. V was clipped by 2 bases and J by 2 bases; unmatched bases: 6. This CDR3 spans 15 amino acids. Germline lookup yields CDR1 SGHRS and CDR2 YFSETQ. The CDR3, as DNA: TGCGCCAGCAGCTTAACCGGGACAGTCAACACTGAAGCTTTCTTT. As protein: CASSLTGTVNTEAFF.

V gene TRBV12-3 or TRBV12-4 combines with J gene TRBJ2-7; the D gene is possibly TRBD1 (5 bases). V gave up 6 bases and J gave up 1 base, with 10 bases separating them. The length of the CDR3 is 13 residues. The CDR3 spells CASSQGDSYEQYF. The DNA of the CDR3 is TGTGCCAGCAGCCAAGGGGATTCCTACGAGCAGTACTTC.

This clone came up a few times. The chain is built from TRBV2 and TRBJ1-1; D is unresolved. Trimming stripped 0 bases from V and 4 bases from J, with 12 bases between. CDR1 and CDR2 (germline): SNHLY, FYNNEI. CDR3 size: 15 residues. CDR3 residues: CASSEALGESTEAFF. Written as DNA, the CDR3 is TGTGCCAGCAGTGAAGCGCTTGGGGAGAGCACTGAAGCTTTCTTT.

This clone was detected only a few times. The CDR3 sequence: CASGPQTGGSHGSNQPQHF. CDR3 DNA sequence: TGTGCTAGTGGCCCCCAGACAGGGGGCTCCCACGGAAGCAATCAGCCCCAGCATTTT. The rearrangement uses TRBV12-5 and TRBJ1-5, with TRBD1 identical over 10 bases. Per germline, CDR1 LGHNT and CDR2 FRNRAP. CDR3 size: 19 residues. V was pared by 6 bases and J by 1 base, with 15 bases of the junction left unmatched. The full variable domain, rest sourced from reference TRBV12-5 and TRBJ1-5, is DARVTQTPRHKVTEMGQEVTMRCQPILGHNTVFWYRQTMMQGLELLAYFRNRAPLDDSGMPKDRFSAEMPDATLATLKIQPSEPRDSAVYFCASGPQTGGSHGSNQPQHFGDGTRLSIL.

The chain employs TRBV6-4 and TRBJ2-3; D gene ambiguous. Between the trimmed V and J ends, which lost 6 bases and 2 bases, there was a span of 12 bases. This CDR3 is built from 14 residues. From germline, CDR1 is MRHNA and CDR2 SNTAGT. The CDR3 nucleotides are TGTGCCAGCAGCCCCGGTCCCCCCACAGATACGCAGTATTTT. This encodes CASSPGPPTDTQYF.

This chain's CDR3 is CASSFRQGLNEKLFF. Here the CDR3 DNA reads TGTGCCAGCAGTTTCAGACAGGGACTGAATGAAAAACTGTTTTTT. V is TRBV11-2 and J is TRBJ1-4; 7 bases are a match to TRBD1. The CDR3 consists of 15 residues. V shed 6 bases and J 5 bases; nucleotides not matched to a gene: 9. CDR1 is SGHAT, CDR2 FQNNGV, per germline.

The V gene is TRBV2, the J gene TRBJ1-1; D is perhaps TRBD1 (5 bases). V lost 6 bases to trimming and J lost 0 bases, with 11 bases between them. This CDR3 region has 14 residues. The germline V gene has CDR1 SNHLY and CDR2 FYNNEI. The CDR3 bases are TGTGCCAGCAGGAACAGGCTAATGAACACTGAAGCTTTCTTT. Translated, it gives CASRNRLMNTEAFF.

The V call is TRBV9, the J call TRBJ2-2, with a weak D call TRBD2 (5 bases). The length of the CDR3 is 17 residues. Germline CDR1 SGDLS, CDR2 YYNGEE. With 0 bases removed from V and 0 bases from J, the gap between germline ends came to 12 bases. CDR3 sequence reads: CASSVEGRRTNTGELFF. The CDR3, as DNA: TGTGCCAGCAGCGTAGAGGGCAGGAGGACGAACACCGGGGAGCTGTTTTTT.

This chain connects TRBV6-1 to TRBJ1-2; 8 nucleotides match TRBD1. Per germline, CDR1 MNHNS and CDR2 SASEGT. Unmatched junction bases numbered 6, after V lost 3 bases and J lost 6 bases. This CDR3 contains 14 residues. The CDR3 loop is CASSDAGGGDGYTF. CDR3 bases: TGTGCCAGCAGTGATGCAGGGGGCGGGGATGGCTACACCTTC.

This sequence joins TRBV5-1 and TRBJ2-1, with TRBD2 matching 10 bases. CDR1 is SGHRS, CDR2 YFSETQ, per germline. Unmatched junction bases numbered 5, after V lost 0 bases and J lost 5 bases. The CDR3 contains 16 residues. DNA for the CDR3: TGCGCCAGCAGCTTGGGTTCAACTAGCGGGGACAATGAGCAGTTCTTC. Protein: CASSLGSTSGDNEQFF.

The chain employs TRBV5-1 and TRBJ1-3; 7 nucleotides align to TRBD1. The CDR3 contains 16 residues. V trimming: 3 bases; J trimming: 0 bases; junction bases outside the gene matches: 6. Germline assignment: CDR1 SGHRS and CDR2 YFSETQ. CDR3 in amino acids: CASSSGQAISGNTIYF. The CDR3 coding sequence is TGCGCCAGCAGCTCCGGACAGGCCATCTCTGGAAACACCATATATTTT.

The rearrangement uses TRBV6-6 and TRBJ1-5; D not resolved. Germline V gives CDR1 MNHNY, CDR2 SVGAGI (reference sequence). Between the trimmed V and J ends, which lost 2 bases and 7 bases, there was a span of 12 bases. The CDR3 contains 14 residues. The CDR3 loop reads CASSYEGGRQPQHF. The CDR3 DNA reads TGTGCCAGCAGTTACGAGGGTGGTAGACAGCCCCAGCATTTT.

The genes are TRBV11-3 and TRBJ2-7, with a weak D call TRBD1 (6 bases). CDR3 size: 14 residues. V was trimmed by 5 bases and J by 6 bases, leaving 17 bases between them. From germline, CDR1 is SGHNT and CDR2 YENEEA. The CDR3: CASSVLTGEGEQYF. The CDR3, as DNA: TGTGCCAGCAGCGTGTTGACAGGTGAAGGCGAGCAGTACTTC.

The CDR3 nucleotides read TGTGCCTGGAGTGTATACGGGACTGGCACAGATACGCAGTATTTT. Translating gives CAWSVYGTGTDTQYF. The rearrangement uses TRBV30 and TRBJ2-3, with D possibly matching TRBD2 (6 bases). The CDR3 has 15 amino acids. The V end lost 0 bases, the J end lost 1 base, and 11 bases lay between the germline ends. From germline, CDR1 is GTSNPN and CDR2 SVGIG (reference sequence).

In regard to this clone: A much larger clonotype is one base distant, so this may be a read error. The chain links TRBV25-1 to TRBJ1-5, with D possibly being TRBD1 (6 bases). CDR3 size: 12 residues. Germline CDR1 and CDR2: MGHDK and SYGVNS. The V end was cut by 6 bases, the J end by 6 bases, with 9 bases between. The CDR3 protein is CASRSGVQPQHF. For the CDR3, the DNA is TGTGCCAGCAGATCAGGGGTTCAGCCCCAGCATTTT. Looking up the rest from reference TRBV25-1 and TRBJ1-5 gives the full variable domain: EADIYQTPRYLVIGTGKKITLECSQTMGHDKMYWYQQDPGMELHLIHYSYGVNSTEKGDLSSESTVSRIRTEHFPLTLESARPSHTSQYLCASRSGVQPQHFGDGTRLSIL.

This chain links TRBV5-4 with TRBJ1-4; TRBD1 might be the D (5 bases). Germline V CDR1 and CDR2: SGHNT, YYREEE (reference sequence). The CDR3 loop spans 14 amino acids. The V end lost 1 base, the J end lost 7 bases, and 11 bases lay between the germline ends. The CDR3, as DNA: TGTGCCAGCAGCTTGTTAAGGGGAGGTGAAAAACTGTTTTTT. As protein: CASSLLRGGEKLFF.

V usage is TRBV2 and J usage is TRBJ1-6, with D tentatively TRBD1 (5 bases). There are 14 residues in the CDR3. V lost 2 bases and J 14 bases, leaving 16 bases between the germline ends. Germline V CDR1 and CDR2: SNHLY, FYNNEI. The CDR3 DNA reads as TGTGCCAGCAGTGAAACAAGGGGTCGGATCACCCTCCACTTT. Amino acid sequence: CASSETRGRITLHF.

Turning to this clone: A junction boundary mismatches the germline segment, possibly from a read error. This chain uses TRBV19 with TRBJ1-4; 8 nucleotides align to TRBD1. CDR1 LNHDA and CDR2 SQIVND come from the germline V gene (reference sequence). The CDR3 runs to 12 residues. DNA for the CDR3: TGTGCCAGTACCACAGGGGGGGTTCCGGTGGTTTTT. It is translated as CASTTGGVPVVF.